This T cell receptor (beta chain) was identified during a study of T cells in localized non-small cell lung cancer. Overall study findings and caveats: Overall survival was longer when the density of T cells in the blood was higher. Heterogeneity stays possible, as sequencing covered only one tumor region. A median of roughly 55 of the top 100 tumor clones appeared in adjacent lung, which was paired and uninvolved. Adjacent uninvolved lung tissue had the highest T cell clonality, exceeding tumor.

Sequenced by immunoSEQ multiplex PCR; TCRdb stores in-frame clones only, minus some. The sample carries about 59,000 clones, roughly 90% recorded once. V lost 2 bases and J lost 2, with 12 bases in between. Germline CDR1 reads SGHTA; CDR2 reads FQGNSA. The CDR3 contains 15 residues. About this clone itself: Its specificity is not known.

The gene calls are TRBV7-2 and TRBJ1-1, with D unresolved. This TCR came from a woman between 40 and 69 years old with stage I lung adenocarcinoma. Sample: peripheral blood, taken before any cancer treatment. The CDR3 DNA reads TGTGCCAGCAGCTTAACGGGTCAGATAAACACTGAAGCTTTCTTT. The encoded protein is CASSLTGQINTEAFF.